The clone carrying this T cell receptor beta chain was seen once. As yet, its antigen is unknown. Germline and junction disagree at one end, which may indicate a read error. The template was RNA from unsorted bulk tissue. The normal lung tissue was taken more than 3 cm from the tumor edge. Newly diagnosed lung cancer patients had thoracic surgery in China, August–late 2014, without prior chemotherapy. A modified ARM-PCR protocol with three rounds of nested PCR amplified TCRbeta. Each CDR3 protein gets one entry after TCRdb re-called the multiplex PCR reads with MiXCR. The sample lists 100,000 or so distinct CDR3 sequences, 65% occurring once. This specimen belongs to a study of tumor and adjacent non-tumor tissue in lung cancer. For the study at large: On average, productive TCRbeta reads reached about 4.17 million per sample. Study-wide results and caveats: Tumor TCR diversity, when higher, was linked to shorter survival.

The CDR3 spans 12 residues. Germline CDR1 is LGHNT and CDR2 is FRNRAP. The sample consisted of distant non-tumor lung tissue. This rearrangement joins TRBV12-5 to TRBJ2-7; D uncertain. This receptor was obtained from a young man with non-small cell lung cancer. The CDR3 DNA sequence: TGTGTTAGTGGTTTAGGGTTAGGTGAGCAGTACTTC. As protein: CVSGLGLGEQYF.